The rows below give T cell receptor beta chains drawn from one sample of a study of T cell repertoires and HLA-DP antigens. The assay was immunoSEQ multiplex PCR, and TCRdb's table has in-frame clones only and misses some. The profile shows 55,000 to 80,000 clones, 80% of them singletons. The antigens for these receptors are not known. The sample taken for sequencing was CD4+ T cells from PBMCs. The receptors here all came from a man aged 60-69 years in good health and CMV-seronegative. CDR3s leave out the opening cysteine and the closing phenylalanine or tryptophan.

V gene: TRBV4-3
J gene: TRBJ1-2
CDR3 protein: ASSQDFPPVEGYT

V gene: TRBV30
J gene: TRBJ1-6
CDR3 protein: AWTRSSYNSPLH

V gene: TRBV5-5
J gene: TRBJ1-5
CDR3 protein: ASSVVTGAGQPQH

V gene: TRBV10-3
J gene: TRBJ2-1
CDR3 protein: AIRTGESYNEQF

V gene: TRBV18
J gene: TRBJ2-7
CDR3 protein: ASSPLGDRGTYEQY

V gene: TRBV19
J gene: TRBJ2-6
CDR3 protein: ASDRDGSGANVLT

V gene: TRBV7-9
J gene: TRBJ2-3
CDR3 protein: ASSPTAHTDTQY

V gene: TRBV29-1
J gene: TRBJ1-1
CDR3 protein: SAEARGTGGTEAF

V gene: TRBV4-1
J gene: TRBJ1-3
CDR3 protein: ASSQDPSGSSGNTIY

V gene: TRBV19
J gene: TRBJ2-7
CDR3 protein: ASLGTGTSEQY

V gene: TRBV13
J gene: TRBJ1-1
CDR3 protein: ASSDRQGRNTEAF

V gene: TRBV6-4
J gene: TRBJ2-2
CDR3 protein: ASSDQAITGELF

V gene: TRBV6-1
J gene: TRBJ2-5
CDR3 protein: ASTRGSLETQY

V gene: TRBV7-2
J gene: TRBJ1-5
CDR3 protein: ASSLGEGNQPQH

V gene: TRBV16
J gene: TRBJ2-1
CDR3 protein: ASRKTSGSINEQF

V gene: TRBV5-8
J gene: TRBJ1-6
CDR3 protein: ASSFRSNSPLH

V gene: TRBV19
J gene: TRBJ2-3
CDR3 protein: ASSIGGTDTQY

V gene: TRBV5-4
J gene: TRBJ2-1
CDR3 protein: ASSLDSGGFSSYNEQF

V gene: TRBV5-6
J gene: TRBJ2-1
CDR3 protein: ASSPRPRDEQF

V gene: TRBV27
J gene: TRBJ1-1
CDR3 protein: ASGGFAEAF

V gene: TRBV10-3
J gene: TRBJ1-5
CDR3 protein: AISRTGGDQPQH

V gene: TRBV5-1
J gene: TRBJ2-5
CDR3 protein: ASSLQGARETQY

V gene: TRBV18
J gene: TRBJ2-3
CDR3 protein: ASSPSQGASTDTQY

V gene: TRBV5-4
J gene: TRBJ2-1
CDR3 protein: ASSGKRDSEQF

V gene: TRBV5-4
J gene: TRBJ2-1
CDR3 protein: ASSFQGGSYNEQF

V gene: TRBV7-2
J gene: TRBJ2-1
CDR3 protein: ASSLVGLAYNEQF

V gene: TRBV15
J gene: TRBJ2-5
CDR3 protein: ATSQGPGAEETQY

V gene: TRBV30
J gene: TRBJ2-5
CDR3 protein: AWSKARGTETQY

V gene: TRBV11-2
J gene: TRBJ1-3
CDR3 protein: ASSLEPLGDTIY

V gene: TRBV5-8
J gene: TRBJ2-1
CDR3 protein: ASSLWERTSGYNEQF

V gene: TRBV15
J gene: TRBJ2-5
CDR3 protein: ATRTSQRGAGETQY

V gene: TRBV11-2
J gene: TRBJ2-3
CDR3 protein: ASSALLAGGTDTQY